These T cell receptor beta chains were read from a single sample in a study of cytotoxic CD8 clonotypes in ibrutinib-treated CLL. This table comes from immunoSEQ multiplex PCR, and its TCRdb copy is limited to in-frame clones, with some not included. The sample carries tens of thousands of clones, approximately 69% recorded once. The specimen was PBMCs, collected after 12 months of ibrutinib treatment. The origin of the receptors is a human donor with chronic lymphocytic leukemia. Both conserved end residues are part of each CDR3. Each record gives: J gene, clone size, D gene, V gene, CDR3 protein, CDR3 DNA. A D gene is named only where the DNA matches it firmly. Expanded clones are given a class, and other clones once, few, many or no size at all.

TRBJ1-1 NA TRBD1 TRBV11-2 CASSLRGYAVAFF TGTGCCAGCAGCCTCAGGGGGTACGCGGTGGCTTTCTTT
TRBJ1-4 NA TRBD1 TRBV11-2 CASSSSGTGGFEKLFF TGTGCCAGCAGCTCCTCCGGGACAGGGGGTTTTGAAAAACTGTTTTTT
TRBJ2-7 NA NA TRBV25-1 CASSERGPSSYEQYF TGTGCCAGCAGTGAACGAGGACCCAGCTCCTACGAGCAGTACTTC
TRBJ1-1 few NA TRBV30 CAWRGQMNTEAFF TGTGCCTGGAGAGGACAGATGAACACTGAAGCTTTCTTT
TRBJ1-5 NA NA TRBV27 CASSVVAYGNQPQHF TGTGCCTCCTCGGTAGTGGCTTACGGCAATCAGCCCCAGCATTTT
TRBJ2-3 NA NA TRBV5-1 CASSLGGARDTQYF TGCGCCAGCAGCTTGGGGGGGGCGCGAGATACGCAGTATTTT
TRBJ1-5 few NA TRBV30 CAWAYRFDQPQHF TGTGCCTGGGCCTACAGATTCGATCAGCCCCAGCATTTT
TRBJ1-4 once NA TRBV5-1 CASSLGAGSEKLFF TGCGCCAGCAGCTTGGGTGCGGGATCTGAAAAACTGTTTTTT
TRBJ1-1 NA TRBD1 TRBV5-1 CASSLVTGTGRNTEAFF TGCGCCAGCAGCTTGGTGACCGGGACAGGGAGGAACACTGAAGCTTTCTTT
TRBJ2-3 NA TRBD2 TRBV27 CASSLYPPTSGVTDTQYF TGTGCCAGCAGTTTATATCCCCCGACTAGCGGGGTCACAGATACGCAGTATTTT
TRBJ2-5 NA NA TRBV6-4 CASSARAQETQYF TGTGCCAGCAGTGCTCGAGCGCAAGAGACCCAGTACTTC
TRBJ2-7 NA NA TRBV7-6 CASSSSREGRVGYEQYF TGTGCCAGCAGCTCTAGCCGCGAGGGCAGGGTCGGGTACGAGCAGTACTTC
TRBJ2-5 NA TRBD2 TRBV5-4 CASSLDQAGPKETQYF TGTGCCAGCAGCTTGGACCAAGCGGGGCCGAAAGAGACCCAGTACTTC
TRBJ2-1 NA NA TRBV7-3 CASSYSGPPNNEQFF TGTGCCAGCAGCTATTCGGGCCCCCCAAACAATGAGCAGTTCTTC
TRBJ1-6 few TRBD1 TRBV28 CASSYARGQGSPLHF TGTGCCAGCAGTTATGCCAGGGGGCAAGGTTCACCCCTCCACTTT
TRBJ1-5 few NA TRBV7-9 CASSLGEAQPQHF TGTGCCAGCAGCTTAGGTGAGGCTCAGCCCCAGCATTTT
TRBJ1-2 few NA TRBV7-9 CASSQKTAPYGYTF TGTGCCAGCAGTCAAAAGACAGCTCCCTATGGCTACACCTTC
TRBJ2-5 NA NA TRBV7-7 CASSVQGGETQYF TGTGCTAGCAGCGTTCAAGGGGGAGAGACCCAGTACTTC
TRBJ2-7 NA NA TRBV6-5 CASRATGSRPYEQYF TGTGCCAGCAGGGCGACAGGTTCCCGTCCCTACGAGCAGTACTTC
TRBJ1-6 NA NA TRBV18 CASSTRDGENSPLHF TGTGCCAGCTCAACGCGGGACGGGGAAAATTCACCCCTCCACTTT
TRBJ2-7 once NA TRBV5-1 CASSLTRDPLREQYF TGCGCCAGCAGCTTGACCCGGGACCCTCTTCGCGAGCAGTACTTC
TRBJ1-2 NA NA TRBV21-1 CASSKRQGVYGYTF TGTGCCAGCAGCAAGCGACAGGGGGTCTATGGCTACACCTTC
TRBJ2-3 NA NA TRBV10-3 CAISEFTDTQYF TGTGCCATCAGTGAGTTCACAGATACGCAGTATTTT
TRBJ1-5 NA NA TRBV27 CASKTGAQPQHF TGTGCCAGCAAGACGGGGGCCCAGCCCCAGCATTTT
TRBJ1-4 NA NA TRBV7-9 CASSLALQSKLFF TGTGCCAGCAGCTTAGCGCTCCAGTCAAAACTGTTTTTT
TRBJ1-2 NA NA TRBV9 CASSVDSLGYGYTF TGTGCCAGCAGCGTCGATTCCCTGGGCTATGGCTACACCTTC
TRBJ2-1 few NA TRBV6-6 CASSYTAGSMYNEQFF TGTGCCAGCAGTTACACCGCGGGCTCAATGTACAATGAGCAGTTCTTC
TRBJ1-5 NA TRBD1 TRBV2 CASSTDGQAHQPQHF TGTGCCAGCAGCACCGATGGACAGGCCCACCAGCCCCAGCATTTT
TRBJ2-1 NA TRBD2 TRBV11-1 CASRSRGGEYNEQFF TGTGCCAGCAGATCGCGGGGGGGCGAGTACAATGAGCAGTTCTTC
TRBJ2-2 once NA TRBV4-1 CASSQTWGTSYAELFF TGCGCCAGCAGCCAAACCTGGGGGACCTCCTACGCAGAGCTGTTTTTT
TRBJ2-7 once TRBD1 TRBV7-9 CASSLIQTGVNEQYF TGTGCCAGCAGCTTAATCCAGACAGGGGTGAACGAGCAGTACTTC
TRBJ2-5 NA NA TRBV5-1 CASSLGVGSEETQYF TGCGCCAGCAGCTTGGGGGTCGGGTCCGAAGAGACCCAGTACTTC
TRBJ2-7 NA TRBD2 TRBV5-1 CASSQGTSGVRYEQYF TGCGCCAGCAGCCAGGGGACTAGCGGGGTCCGGTACGAGCAGTACTTC
TRBJ1-5 NA NA TRBV6-5 CASSFQGGSNQPQHF TGTGCCAGCAGTTTCCAGGGTGGCAGCAATCAGCCCCAGCATTTT
TRBJ1-3 NA NA TRBV5-4 CASSWYNSGNTIYF TGTGCCAGCAGCTGGTACAACTCTGGAAACACCATATATTTT
TRBJ1-3 NA NA TRBV5-1 CASSLLGARSGNTIYF TGCGCCAGCAGCTTGCTGGGGGCGCGATCTGGAAACACCATATATTTT
TRBJ2-1 NA NA TRBV4-1 CASSQEPGKNNEQFF TGCGCCAGCAGCCAAGAACCAGGCAAGAACAATGAGCAGTTCTTC
TRBJ2-3 NA NA TRBV9 CASSVGDFTDTQYF TGTGCCAGCAGCGTAGGGGACTTCACAGATACGCAGTATTTT
TRBJ2-3 few NA TRBV9 CASSVVALTSTDTQYF TGTGCCAGCAGCGTAGTAGCGCTCACTAGCACAGATACGCAGTATTTT
TRBJ2-2 NA NA TRBV6-5 CASSYRPNTGELFF TGTGCCAGCAGTTACAGACCGAACACCGGGGAGCTGTTTTTT
TRBJ2-5 NA NA TRBV27 CASSSGETQYF TGTGCCAGCAGTTCTGGGGAGACCCAGTACTTC
TRBJ1-6 NA NA TRBV5-4 CASSLVGPSGSPLHF TGTGCCAGCAGCTTGGTGGGTCCTTCAGGTTCACCCCTCCACTTT
TRBJ1-2 once NA TRBV18 CASSPQGPLTF TGTGCCAGCTCACCACAGGGTCCCCTCACCTTC
TRBJ2-7 NA NA TRBV28 CASSVRLIYEQYF TGTGCCAGCAGTGTTAGACTGATCTACGAGCAGTACTTC
TRBJ1-1 NA TRBD1 TRBV9 CASSVAGGAHAFF TGTGCCAGCAGCGTTGCAGGGGGCGCGCATGCTTTCTTT
TRBJ1-3 few NA TRBV11-1 CASSLEPYRASGNTIYF TGTGCCAGCAGCTTGGAACCGTACAGGGCTTCTGGAAACACCATATATTTT